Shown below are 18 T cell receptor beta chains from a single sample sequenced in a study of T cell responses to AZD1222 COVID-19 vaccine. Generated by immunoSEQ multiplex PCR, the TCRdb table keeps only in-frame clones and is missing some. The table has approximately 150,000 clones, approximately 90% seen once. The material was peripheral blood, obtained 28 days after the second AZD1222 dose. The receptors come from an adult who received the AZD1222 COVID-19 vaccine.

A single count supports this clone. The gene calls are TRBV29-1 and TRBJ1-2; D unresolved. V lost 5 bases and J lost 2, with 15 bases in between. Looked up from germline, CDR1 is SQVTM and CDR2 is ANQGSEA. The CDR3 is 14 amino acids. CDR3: CSVFAREGNYGYTF. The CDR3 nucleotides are TGCAGCGTTTTTGCTCGGGAAGGGAACTATGGCTACACCTTC.

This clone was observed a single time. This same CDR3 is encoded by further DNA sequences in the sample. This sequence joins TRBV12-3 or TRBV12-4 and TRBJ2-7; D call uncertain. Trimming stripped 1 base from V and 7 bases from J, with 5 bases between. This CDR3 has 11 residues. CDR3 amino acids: CASSLGEEQYF. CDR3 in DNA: TGTGCCAGCAGTTTAGGCGAAGAGCAGTACTTC.

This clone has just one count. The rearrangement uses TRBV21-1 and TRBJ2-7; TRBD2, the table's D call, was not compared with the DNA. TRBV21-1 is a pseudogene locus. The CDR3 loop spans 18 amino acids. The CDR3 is CASSKYSGASGSSYEQYF. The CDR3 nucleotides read TGTGCCAGCAGCAAATACTCGGGGGCTAGCGGAAGCTCCTACGAGCAGTACTTC.

This chain's CDR3 is CASSVGQGPNQPQHF. As DNA, the CDR3 is TGTGCCAGCAGCGTAGGACAGGGGCCCAATCAGCCCCAGCATTTT. The J gene is TRBJ1-5, the V gene TRBV9, with TRBD1 matching over 8 bases. The CDR3 sequence is 15 residues long. Germline CDR1 is SGDLS and CDR2 is YYNGEE. Trimming cost V 0 bases and J 3 bases; bases outside gene matches: 2.

The CDR3 here is CASSSGELFF. The CDR3 DNA is TGTGCCAGCAGTTCGGGGGAGCTGTTTTTT. The V gene is TRBV7-6, the J gene TRBJ2-2; D gene unclear. From germline, CDR1 is SGHVS and CDR2 FNYEAQ. This CDR3 spans 10 amino acids. V lost 6 bases and J 8 bases, leaving 4 bases between the germline ends.

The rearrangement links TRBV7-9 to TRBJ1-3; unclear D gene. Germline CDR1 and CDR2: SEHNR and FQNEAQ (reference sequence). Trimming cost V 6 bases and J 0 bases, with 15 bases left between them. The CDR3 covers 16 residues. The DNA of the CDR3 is TGTGCCAGCAGACCCCCGGGTCCCAACTCTGGAAACACCATATATTTT. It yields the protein CASRPPGPNSGNTIYF.

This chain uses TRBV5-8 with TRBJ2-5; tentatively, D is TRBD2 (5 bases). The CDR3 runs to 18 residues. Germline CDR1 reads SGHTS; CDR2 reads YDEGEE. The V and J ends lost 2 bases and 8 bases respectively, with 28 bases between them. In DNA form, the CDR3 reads TGTGCCAGCAGCTTTGGCGGGCTCATACAGAGTACCAAGAAAACCCAGTACTTC. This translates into CASSFGGLIQSTKKTQYF.

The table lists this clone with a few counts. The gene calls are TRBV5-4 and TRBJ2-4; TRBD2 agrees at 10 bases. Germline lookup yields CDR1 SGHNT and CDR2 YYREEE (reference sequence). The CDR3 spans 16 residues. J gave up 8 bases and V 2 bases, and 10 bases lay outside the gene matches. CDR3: CASSFDLAGVADIQYF. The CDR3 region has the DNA TGTGCCAGCAGCTTCGATCTAGCGGGAGTCGCGGACATTCAGTACTTC. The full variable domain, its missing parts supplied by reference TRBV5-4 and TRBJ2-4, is ETGVTQSPTHLIKTRGQQVTLRCSSQSGHNTVSWYQQALGQGPQFIFQYYREEENGRGNFPPRFSGLQFPNYSSELNVNALELDDSALYLCASSFDLAGVADIQYFGAGTRLSVL.

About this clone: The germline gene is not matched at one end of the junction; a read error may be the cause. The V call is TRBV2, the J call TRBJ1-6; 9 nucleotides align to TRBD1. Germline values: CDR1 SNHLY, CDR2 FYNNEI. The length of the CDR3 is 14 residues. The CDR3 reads CASREGQGWSPLHF. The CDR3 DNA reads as TGTGCCAGCAGGGAAGGACAGGGGTGGTCACCCCTCCACTTT.

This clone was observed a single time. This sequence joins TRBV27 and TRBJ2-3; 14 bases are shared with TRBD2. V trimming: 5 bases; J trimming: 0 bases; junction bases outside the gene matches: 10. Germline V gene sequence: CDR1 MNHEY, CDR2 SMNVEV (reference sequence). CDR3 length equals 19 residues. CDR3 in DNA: TGTGCCAGCAGTCATAGGACTAGCGGGAGGCCCCCTAGCACAGATACGCAGTATTTT. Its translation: CASSHRTSGRPPSTDTQYF.

The CDR3 DNA reads as TGTGCCAGCAGCCAAAGGGGACGCGGGAGGAACACCGGGGAGCTGTTTTTT. Protein: CASSQRGRGRNTGELFF. V gene TRBV21-1 combines with J gene TRBJ2-2; TRBD2 is taken as the D call from the table, unchecked against the DNA. TRBV21-1 is a pseudogene segment. The length of the CDR3 is 17 residues.

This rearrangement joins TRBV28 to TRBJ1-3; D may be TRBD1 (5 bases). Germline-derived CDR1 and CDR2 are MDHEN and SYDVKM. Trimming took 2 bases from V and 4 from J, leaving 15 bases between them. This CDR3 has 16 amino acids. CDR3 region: CASSLPLWGRGNTIYF. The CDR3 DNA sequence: TGTGCCAGCAGTTTACCCCTCTGGGGGAGAGGAAACACCATATATTTT.

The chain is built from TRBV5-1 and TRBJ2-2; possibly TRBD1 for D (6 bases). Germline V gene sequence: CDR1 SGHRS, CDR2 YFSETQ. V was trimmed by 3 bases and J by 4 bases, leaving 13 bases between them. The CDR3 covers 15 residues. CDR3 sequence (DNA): TGCGCCAGCAGCTCCGGACAGATCAGCACCGGGGAGCTGTTTTTT. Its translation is CASSSGQISTGELFF.

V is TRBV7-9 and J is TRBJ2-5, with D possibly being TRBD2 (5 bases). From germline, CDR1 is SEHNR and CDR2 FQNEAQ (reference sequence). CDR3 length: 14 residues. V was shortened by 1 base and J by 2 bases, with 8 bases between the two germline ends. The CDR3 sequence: CASSLGAVQETQYF. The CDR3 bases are TGTGCCAGCAGCTTAGGAGCGGTTCAAGAGACCCAGTACTTC.

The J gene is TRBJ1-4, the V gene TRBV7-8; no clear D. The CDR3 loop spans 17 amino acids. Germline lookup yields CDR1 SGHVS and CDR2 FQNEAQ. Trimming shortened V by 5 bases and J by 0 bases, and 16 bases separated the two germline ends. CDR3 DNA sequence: TGTGCCAGCAGCGACGGACTTAGACAAGCAACTAATGAAAAACTGTTTTTT. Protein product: CASSDGLRQATNEKLFF.

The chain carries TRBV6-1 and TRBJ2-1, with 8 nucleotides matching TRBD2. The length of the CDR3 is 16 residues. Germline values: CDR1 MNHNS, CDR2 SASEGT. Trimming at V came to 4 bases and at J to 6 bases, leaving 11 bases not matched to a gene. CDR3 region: CASSGVAGGSINEQFF. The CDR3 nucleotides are TGTGCCAGCAGTGGTGTGGCGGGAGGTAGCATCAATGAGCAGTTCTTC.

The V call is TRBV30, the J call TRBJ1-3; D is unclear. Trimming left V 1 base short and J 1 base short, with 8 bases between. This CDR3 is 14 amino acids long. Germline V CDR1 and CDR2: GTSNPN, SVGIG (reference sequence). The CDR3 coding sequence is TGTGCCTGGAGTGATGGAACATCTGGAAACACCATATATTTT. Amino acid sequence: CAWSDGTSGNTIYF.

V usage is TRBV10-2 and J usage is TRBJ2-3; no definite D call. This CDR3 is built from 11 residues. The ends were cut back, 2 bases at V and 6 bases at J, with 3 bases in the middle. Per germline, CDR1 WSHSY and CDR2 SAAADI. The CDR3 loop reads CASSEGDTQYF. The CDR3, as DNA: TGCGCCAGCAGTGAGGGGGATACGCAGTATTTT.